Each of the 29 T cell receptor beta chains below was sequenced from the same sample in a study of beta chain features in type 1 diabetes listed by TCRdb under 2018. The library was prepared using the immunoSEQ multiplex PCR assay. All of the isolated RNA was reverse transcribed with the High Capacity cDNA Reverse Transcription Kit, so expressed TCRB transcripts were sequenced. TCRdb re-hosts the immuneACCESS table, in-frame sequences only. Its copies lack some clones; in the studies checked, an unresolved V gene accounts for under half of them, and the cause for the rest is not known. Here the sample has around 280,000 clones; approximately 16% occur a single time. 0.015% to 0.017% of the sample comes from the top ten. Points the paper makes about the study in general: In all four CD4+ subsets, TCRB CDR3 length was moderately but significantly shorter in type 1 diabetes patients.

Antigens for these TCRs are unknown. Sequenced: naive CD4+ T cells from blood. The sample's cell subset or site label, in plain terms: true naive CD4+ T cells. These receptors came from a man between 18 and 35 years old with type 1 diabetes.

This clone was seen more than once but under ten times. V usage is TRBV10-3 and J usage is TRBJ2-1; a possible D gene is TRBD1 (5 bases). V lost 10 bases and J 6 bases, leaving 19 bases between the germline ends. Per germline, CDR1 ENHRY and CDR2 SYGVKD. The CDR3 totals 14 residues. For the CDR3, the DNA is TGTGCCACCTACGACAGATCCATTATCAATGAGCAGTTCTTC. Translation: CATYDRSIINEQFF.

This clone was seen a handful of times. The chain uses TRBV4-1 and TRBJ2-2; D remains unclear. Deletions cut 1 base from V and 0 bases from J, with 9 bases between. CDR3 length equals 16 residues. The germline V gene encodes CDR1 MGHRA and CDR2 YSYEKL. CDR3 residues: CASSQVPLSNTGELFF. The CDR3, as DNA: TGCGCCAGCAGCCAAGTTCCCCTGTCGAACACCGGGGAGCTGTTTTTT.

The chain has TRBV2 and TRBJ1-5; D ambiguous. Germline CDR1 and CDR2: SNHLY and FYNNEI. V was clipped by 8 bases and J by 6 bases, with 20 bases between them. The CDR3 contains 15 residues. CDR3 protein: CASSQTGPEVQPQHF. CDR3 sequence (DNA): TGTGCCAGCTCCCAAACCGGCCCAGAGGTTCAGCCCCAGCATTTT.

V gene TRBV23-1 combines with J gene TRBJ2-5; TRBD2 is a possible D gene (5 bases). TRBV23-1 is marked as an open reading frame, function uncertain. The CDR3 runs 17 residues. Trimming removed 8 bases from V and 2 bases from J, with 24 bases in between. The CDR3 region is CASRSSDTGMGQETQYF. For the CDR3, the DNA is TGCGCCAGCCGGTCTTCAGACACGGGAATGGGGCAAGAGACCCAGTACTTC.

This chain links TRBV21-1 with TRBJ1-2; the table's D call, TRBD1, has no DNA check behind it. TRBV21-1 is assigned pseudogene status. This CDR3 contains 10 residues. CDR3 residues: CASSGTVHTF. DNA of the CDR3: TGTGCCAGCAGTGGGACAGTCCACACCTTC.

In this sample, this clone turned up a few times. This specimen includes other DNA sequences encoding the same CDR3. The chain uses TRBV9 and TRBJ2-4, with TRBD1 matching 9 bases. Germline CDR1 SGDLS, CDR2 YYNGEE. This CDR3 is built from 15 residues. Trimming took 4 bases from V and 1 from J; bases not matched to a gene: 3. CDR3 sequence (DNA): TGTGCCAGCAGCTTACAGGGGGCTGCCAAAAACATTCAGTACTTC. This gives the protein CASSLQGAAKNIQYF.

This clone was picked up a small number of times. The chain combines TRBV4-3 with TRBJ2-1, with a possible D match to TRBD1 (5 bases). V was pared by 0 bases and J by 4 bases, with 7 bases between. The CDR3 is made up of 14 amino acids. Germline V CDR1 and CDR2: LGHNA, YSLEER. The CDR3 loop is CASSQDNRYNEQFF. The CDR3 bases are TGCGCCAGCAGCCAAGATAACAGGTACAATGAGCAGTTCTTC.

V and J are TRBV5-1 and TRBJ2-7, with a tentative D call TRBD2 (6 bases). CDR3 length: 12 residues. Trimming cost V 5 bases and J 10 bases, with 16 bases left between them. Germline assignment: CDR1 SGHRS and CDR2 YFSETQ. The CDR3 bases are TGCGCCAGCAGTTCCGGAGGGCCGGGCCAGTACTTC. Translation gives CASSSGGPGQYF.

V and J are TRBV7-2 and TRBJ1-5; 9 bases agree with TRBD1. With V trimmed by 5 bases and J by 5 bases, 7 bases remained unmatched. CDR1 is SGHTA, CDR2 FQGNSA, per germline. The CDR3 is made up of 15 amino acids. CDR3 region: CASSRGQGMDQPQHF. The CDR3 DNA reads TGTGCCAGCAGCCGGGGACAGGGAATGGATCAGCCCCAGCATTTT.

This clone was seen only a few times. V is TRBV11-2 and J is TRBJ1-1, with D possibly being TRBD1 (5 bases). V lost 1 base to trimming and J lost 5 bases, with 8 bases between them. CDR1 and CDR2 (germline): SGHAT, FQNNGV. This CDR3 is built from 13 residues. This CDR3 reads CASSLGQGTEAFF. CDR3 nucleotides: TGTGCCAGCAGCTTAGGGCAGGGAACTGAAGCTTTCTTT.

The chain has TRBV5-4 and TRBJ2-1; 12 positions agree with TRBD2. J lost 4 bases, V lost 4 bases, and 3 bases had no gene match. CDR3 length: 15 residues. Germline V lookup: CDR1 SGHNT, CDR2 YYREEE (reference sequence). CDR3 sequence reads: CASSRTSGAYNEQFF. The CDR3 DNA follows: TGTGCCAGCAGCCGGACTAGCGGGGCGTACAATGAGCAGTTCTTC.

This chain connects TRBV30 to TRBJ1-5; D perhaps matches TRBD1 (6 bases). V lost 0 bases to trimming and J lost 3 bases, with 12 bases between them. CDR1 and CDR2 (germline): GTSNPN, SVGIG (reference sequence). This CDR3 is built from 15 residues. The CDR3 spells CAWSVPGQINQPQHF. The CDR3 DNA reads TGTGCCTGGAGTGTACCTGGACAGATCAATCAGCCCCAGCATTTT.

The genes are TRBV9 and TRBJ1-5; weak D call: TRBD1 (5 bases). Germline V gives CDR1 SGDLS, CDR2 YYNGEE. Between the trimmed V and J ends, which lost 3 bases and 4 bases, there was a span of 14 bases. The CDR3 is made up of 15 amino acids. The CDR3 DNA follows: TGTGCCAGCAGCGGCGGGGACCTCCGGAATCAGCCCCAGCATTTT. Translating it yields CASSGGDLRNQPQHF.

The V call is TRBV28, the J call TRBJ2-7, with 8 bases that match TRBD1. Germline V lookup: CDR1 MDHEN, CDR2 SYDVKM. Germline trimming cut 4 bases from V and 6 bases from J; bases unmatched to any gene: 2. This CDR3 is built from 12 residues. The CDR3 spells CASSSQGAEQYF. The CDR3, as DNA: TGTGCCAGCAGTTCGCAGGGGGCCGAGCAGTACTTC.

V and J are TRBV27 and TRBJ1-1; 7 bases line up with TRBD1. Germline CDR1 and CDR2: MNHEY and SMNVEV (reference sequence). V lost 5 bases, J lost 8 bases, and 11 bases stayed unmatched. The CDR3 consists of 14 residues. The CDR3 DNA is TGTGCCAGCAGTAAGTCCGGAGGGGGCCCAGAAGCTTTCTTT. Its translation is CASSKSGGGPEAFF.

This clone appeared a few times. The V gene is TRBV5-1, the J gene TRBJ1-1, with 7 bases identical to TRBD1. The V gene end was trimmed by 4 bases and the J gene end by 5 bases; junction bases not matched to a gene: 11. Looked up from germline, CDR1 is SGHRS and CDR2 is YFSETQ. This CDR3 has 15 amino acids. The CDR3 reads CASSIGTVGGTEAFF. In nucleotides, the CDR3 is TGCGCCAGCAGCATAGGGACAGTTGGGGGAACTGAAGCTTTCTTT.

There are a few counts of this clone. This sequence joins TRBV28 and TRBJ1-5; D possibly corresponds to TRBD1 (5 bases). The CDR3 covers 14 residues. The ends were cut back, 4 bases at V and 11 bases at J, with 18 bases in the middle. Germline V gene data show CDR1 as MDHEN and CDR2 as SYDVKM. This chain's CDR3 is CASSSAGGVLAQHF. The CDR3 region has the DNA TGTGCCAGCAGTTCCGCGGGGGGGGTTTTAGCCCAGCATTTT.

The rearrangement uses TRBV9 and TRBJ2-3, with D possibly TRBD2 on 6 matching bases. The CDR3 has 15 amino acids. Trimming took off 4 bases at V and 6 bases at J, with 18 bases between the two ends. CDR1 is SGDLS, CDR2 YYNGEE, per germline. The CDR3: CASSRRDSPPDTQYF. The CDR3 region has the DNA TGTGCCAGCAGCAGGCGGGATTCACCTCCCGATACGCAGTATTTT.

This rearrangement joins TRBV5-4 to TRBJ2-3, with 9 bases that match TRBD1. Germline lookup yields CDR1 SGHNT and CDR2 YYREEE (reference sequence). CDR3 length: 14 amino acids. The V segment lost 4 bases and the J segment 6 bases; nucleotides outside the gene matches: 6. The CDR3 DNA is TGTGCCAGCAGCCAATGGACAGGGGCGGATACGCAGTATTTT. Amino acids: CASSQWTGADTQYF.

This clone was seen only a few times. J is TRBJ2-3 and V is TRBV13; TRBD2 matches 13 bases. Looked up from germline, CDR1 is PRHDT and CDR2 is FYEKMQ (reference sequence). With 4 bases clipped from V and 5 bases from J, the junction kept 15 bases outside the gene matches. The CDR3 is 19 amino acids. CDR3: CASSSTSRGLAGERDTQYF. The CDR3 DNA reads TGTGCCAGCAGCTCTACCAGCCGCGGACTAGCGGGAGAACGAGATACGCAGTATTTT.

The CDR3 sequence: CASMSGRYNEQFF. The DNA for the CDR3 is TGTGCCAGCATGAGCGGGAGGTACAATGAGCAGTTCTTC. The gene calls are TRBV6-5 and TRBJ2-1; 9 bases are a match to TRBD2. Trimming at V came to 7 bases and at J to 4 bases, leaving 2 bases not matched to a gene. Germline V gene lookup returns CDR1 MNHEY and CDR2 SVGAGI. This CDR3 has 13 amino acids.

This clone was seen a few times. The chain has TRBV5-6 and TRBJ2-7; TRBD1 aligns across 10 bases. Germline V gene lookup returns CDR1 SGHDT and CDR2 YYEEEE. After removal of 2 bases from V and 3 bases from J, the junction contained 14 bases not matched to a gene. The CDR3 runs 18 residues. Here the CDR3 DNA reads TGTGCCAGCAGCTTTGGGGTGCGGGTGGACAGGGGGATCTACGAGCAGTACTTC. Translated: CASSFGVRVDRGIYEQYF.

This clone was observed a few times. This chain's CDR3 is CASSQSPEASGIPSNQPQHF. CDR3 bases: TGCGCCAGCAGTCAATCGCCCGAGGCGAGCGGGATACCTAGCAATCAGCCCCAGCATTTT. The chain carries TRBV23-1 and TRBJ1-5, with D hard to call. TRBV23-1 is identified as an open reading frame with a role that is uncertain. The CDR3 has 20 amino acids. Trimming took 0 bases from V and 0 from J, leaving 21 bases between them.

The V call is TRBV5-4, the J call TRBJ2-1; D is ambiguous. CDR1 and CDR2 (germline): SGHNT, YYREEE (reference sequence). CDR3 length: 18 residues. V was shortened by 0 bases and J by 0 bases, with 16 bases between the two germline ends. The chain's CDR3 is CASSLALGHLNSYNEQFF. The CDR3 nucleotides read TGTGCCAGCAGCTTGGCTCTGGGCCATTTAAACTCCTACAATGAGCAGTTCTTC.

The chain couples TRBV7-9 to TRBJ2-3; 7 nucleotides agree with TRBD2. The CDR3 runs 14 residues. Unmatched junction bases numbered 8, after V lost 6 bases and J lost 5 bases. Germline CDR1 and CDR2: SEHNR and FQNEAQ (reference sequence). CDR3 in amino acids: CASSRTSAEDTQYF. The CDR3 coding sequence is TGTGCCAGCAGTCGTACTAGCGCTGAAGATACGCAGTATTTT.

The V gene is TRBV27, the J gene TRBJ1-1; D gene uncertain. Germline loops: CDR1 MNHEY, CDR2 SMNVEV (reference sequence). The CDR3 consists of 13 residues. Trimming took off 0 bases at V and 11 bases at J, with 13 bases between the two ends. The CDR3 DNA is TGTGCCAGCAGTTTATCGAGAGGGATGGGGGCTTTCTTT. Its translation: CASSLSRGMGAFF.

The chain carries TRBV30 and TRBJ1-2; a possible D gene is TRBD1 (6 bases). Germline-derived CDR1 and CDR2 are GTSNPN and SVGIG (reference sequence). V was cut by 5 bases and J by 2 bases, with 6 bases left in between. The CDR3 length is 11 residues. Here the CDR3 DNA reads TGTGCCTGGGACAGGAACTATGGCTACACCTTC. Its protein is CAWDRNYGYTF.

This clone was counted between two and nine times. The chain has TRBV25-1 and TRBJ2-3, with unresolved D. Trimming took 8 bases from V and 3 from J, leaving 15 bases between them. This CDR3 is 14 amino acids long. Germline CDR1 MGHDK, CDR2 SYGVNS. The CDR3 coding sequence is TGTGCCAGCCAGGCGAGACGTGTGACAGATACGCAGTATTTT. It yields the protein CASQARRVTDTQYF.

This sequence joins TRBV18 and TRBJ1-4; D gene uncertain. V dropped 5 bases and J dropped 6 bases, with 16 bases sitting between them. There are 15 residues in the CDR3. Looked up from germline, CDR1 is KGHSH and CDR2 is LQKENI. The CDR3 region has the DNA TGTGCCAGCTCATCCCGTATCCGGCGGGATGAAAAACTGTTTTTT. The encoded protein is CASSSRIRRDEKLFF.